Below are 9 T cell receptor beta chains sequenced from a single sample in a study of control samples from healthy donors and cancer patients. Produced via immunoSEQ multiplex PCR; TCRdb's table is partial and in-frame only. Of approximately 100,000 clones in the sample, roughly 78% were seen once. Sequences were obtained from blood. All receptors come from a man in his sixties in good health.

This chain uses TRBV4-1 with TRBJ1-2, with TRBD1 matching over 7 bases. This CDR3 contains 14 residues. Germline assignment: CDR1 MGHRA and CDR2 YSYEKL. Trimming removed 4 bases from V and 2 bases from J; junction bases left unmatched: 4. The CDR3 nucleotides read TGCGCCAGCAGCCGACCGGGACAGAACTATGGCTACACCTTC. As protein: CASSRPGQNYGYTF.

This chain joins TRBV28 and TRBJ2-7; possible D gene TRBD2, 6 bases. The CDR3 is 17 residues long. V was shortened by 6 bases and J by 0 bases, with 21 bases between the two germline ends. CDR1 and CDR2 (germline): MDHEN, SYDVKM. CDR3 DNA: TGTGCCAGCAGCCTAGGCGTCGCTTCTAGCGTCTCCTACGAGCAGTACTTC. Protein product: CASSLGVASSVSYEQYF.

The rearrangement joins TRBV4-2 to TRBJ1-1; D not resolved. CDR3 length: 16 amino acids. V lost 1 base to trimming and J lost 0 bases, with 12 bases between them. The germline gives CDR1 LGHNA, CDR2 YNFKEQ. The CDR3 nucleotides are TGTGCCAGCAGCCAAGCCGGGTCCACACTGAACACTGAAGCTTTCTTT. The encoded protein is CASSQAGSTLNTEAFF.

This clone was counted between two and nine times. This chain connects TRBV5-1 to TRBJ2-7; possible D gene TRBD2, 5 bases. The length of the CDR3 is 15 residues. V gave up 0 bases and J gave up 8 bases, with 18 bases separating them. The germline CDR1 and CDR2 sequences are SGHRS and YFSETQ. This chain's CDR3 is CASSLAVEGTTKQYF. The CDR3 nucleotides are TGCGCCAGCAGCTTGGCCGTAGAGGGCACGACGAAGCAGTACTTC.

This sequence joins TRBV4-1 and TRBJ2-1, with D possibly matching TRBD2 (5 bases). The CDR3 spans 18 residues. Germline V lookup: CDR1 MGHRA, CDR2 YSYEKL. Trimming removed 0 bases from V and 1 base from J, with 16 bases in between. This CDR3 is CASSQDAIAQSSYNEQFF. In DNA form, the CDR3 reads TGCGCCAGCAGCCAAGATGCGATAGCGCAATCATCCTACAATGAGCAGTTCTTC.

The chain carries TRBV7-9 and TRBJ1-4; D is possibly TRBD1 (6 bases). The length of the CDR3 is 12 residues. Trimming cost V 8 bases and J 8 bases, with 12 bases left between them. Germline V gives CDR1 SEHNR, CDR2 FQNEAQ (reference sequence). CDR3 residues: CASRRGNEKLFF. DNA for the CDR3: TGTGCCAGCCGGAGGGGGAACGAAAAACTGTTTTTT.

J is TRBJ1-4 and V is TRBV5-6, with a weak D call TRBD1 (6 bases). V was pared by 4 bases and J by 6 bases, with 10 bases between. This CDR3 comprises 13 residues. Germline CDR1 and CDR2: SGHDT and YYEEEE. The CDR3 spells CASSGGTHEKLFF. Written as DNA, the CDR3 is TGTGCCAGCAGCGGCGGGACACATGAAAAACTGTTTTTT.

CDR3 protein: CASSKARDRPYEQYF. The CDR3 DNA is TGTGCCAGCAGCAAAGCCCGGGACAGACCCTACGAGCAGTACTTC. V and J are TRBV21-1 and TRBJ2-7; the table calls TRBD1, which could not be checked here. TRBV21-1 is classified as a pseudogene. The CDR3 runs to 15 residues.

The chain employs TRBV28 and TRBJ1-2, with 8 bases that match TRBD1. The germline V gene encodes CDR1 MDHEN and CDR2 SYDVKM. The CDR3 runs to 15 residues. With 4 bases clipped from V and 2 bases from J, the junction kept 6 bases outside the gene matches. CDR3 nucleotides: TGTGCCAGCAGTTGGGGGACAGGACCCAACTATGGCTACACCTTC. Translation gives CASSWGTGPNYGYTF.